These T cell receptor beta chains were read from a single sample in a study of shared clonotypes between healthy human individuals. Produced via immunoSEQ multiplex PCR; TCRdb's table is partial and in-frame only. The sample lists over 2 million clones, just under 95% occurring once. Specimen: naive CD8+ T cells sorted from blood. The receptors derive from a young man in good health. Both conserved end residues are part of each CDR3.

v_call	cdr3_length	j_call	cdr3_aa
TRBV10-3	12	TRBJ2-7	CAISEDRDEQYF
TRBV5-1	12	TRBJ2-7	CASSFLKDEQYF
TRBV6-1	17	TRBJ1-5	CASSEGVAGGSNQPQHF
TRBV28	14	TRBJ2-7	CASSESGGTYEQYF
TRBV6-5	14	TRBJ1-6	CASSYSGTEIPLHF
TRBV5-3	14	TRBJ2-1	CARSFEPSYNEQFF
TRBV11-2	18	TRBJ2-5	CASSLDPPSGVGGETQYF
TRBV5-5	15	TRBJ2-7	CASSWTSLDLYEQYF
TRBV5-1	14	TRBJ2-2	CASSLFAGSGELFF
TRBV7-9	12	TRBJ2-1	CASSPGVDEQFF
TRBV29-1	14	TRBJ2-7	CSVELRGRAYEQYF
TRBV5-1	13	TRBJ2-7	CASSWVDGYEQYF
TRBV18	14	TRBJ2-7	CASSSGTGPYEQYF
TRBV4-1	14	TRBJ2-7	CASSQPTGLYEQYF
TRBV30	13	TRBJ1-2	CAWSLGTGHGYTF
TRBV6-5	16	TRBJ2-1	CASSYFGTRASDEQFF
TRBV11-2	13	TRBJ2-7	CASSLVRTGEQYF
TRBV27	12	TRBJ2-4	CASKGQVNIQYF
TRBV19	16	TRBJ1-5	CASSGTERLGNQPQHF
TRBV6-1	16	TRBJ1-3	CASSGDIYLSGNTIYF
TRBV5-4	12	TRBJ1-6	CASSAGNSPLHF
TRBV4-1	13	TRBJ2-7	CASSVRDSYEQYF
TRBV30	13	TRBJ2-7	CAGVITSPYEQYF
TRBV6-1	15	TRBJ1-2	CASREDRESNYGYTF
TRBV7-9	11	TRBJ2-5	CASSLQETQYF
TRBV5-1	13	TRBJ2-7	CASSLAGVNEQYF
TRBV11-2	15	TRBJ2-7	CASSLGGGALYEQYF
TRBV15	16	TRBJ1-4	CATSRDNAATNEKLFF
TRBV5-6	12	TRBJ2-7	CASSQLGGSQYF
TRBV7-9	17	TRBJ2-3	CASSLPLAGVGEDTQYF
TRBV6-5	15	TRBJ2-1	CASSPPGQGHNEQFF
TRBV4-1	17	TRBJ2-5	CASSQGLSTGGGETQYF
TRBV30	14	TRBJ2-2	CAWSGGGAAGELFF
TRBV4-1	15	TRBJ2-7	CASSQEGREGYEQYF
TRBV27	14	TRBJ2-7	CASSLTGGSYEQYF
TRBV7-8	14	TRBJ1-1	CASSLLQGDTEAFF
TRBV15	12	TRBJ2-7	CATSRDQYEQYF
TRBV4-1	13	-	CASSQTGYYEQYF
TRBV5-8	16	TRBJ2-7	CASSHATSGSSYEQYF
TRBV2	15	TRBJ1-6	CASSEGDTGNSPLHF
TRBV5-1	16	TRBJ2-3	CASSTRDRVPSDTQYF
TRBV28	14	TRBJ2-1	CASSEQGSYNEQFF
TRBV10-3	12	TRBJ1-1	CAISEFGTEAFF
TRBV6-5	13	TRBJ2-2	CASSYPVTGELFF
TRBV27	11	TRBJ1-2	CASSSSDGYTF
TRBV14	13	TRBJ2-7	CASSVRLFYEQYF
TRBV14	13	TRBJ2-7	CASRRGPGYEQYF
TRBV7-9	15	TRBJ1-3	CASSNDRGSGNTIYF
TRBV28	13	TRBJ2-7	CASSWTGLYEQYF
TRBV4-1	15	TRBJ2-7	CASSQDDRGGYEQYF